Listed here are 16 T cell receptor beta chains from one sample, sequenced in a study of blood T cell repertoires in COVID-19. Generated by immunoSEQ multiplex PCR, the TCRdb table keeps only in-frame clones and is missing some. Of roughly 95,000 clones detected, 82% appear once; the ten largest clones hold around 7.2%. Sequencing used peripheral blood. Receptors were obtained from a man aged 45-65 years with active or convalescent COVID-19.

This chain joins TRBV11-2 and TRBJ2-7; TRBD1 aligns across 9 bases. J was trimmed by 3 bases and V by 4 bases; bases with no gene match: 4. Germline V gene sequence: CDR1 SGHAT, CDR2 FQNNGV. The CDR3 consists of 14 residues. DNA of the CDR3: TGTGCCAGCAGCTCAACGACAGGGGGCTACGAGCAGTACGTC. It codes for CASSSTTGGYEQYV.

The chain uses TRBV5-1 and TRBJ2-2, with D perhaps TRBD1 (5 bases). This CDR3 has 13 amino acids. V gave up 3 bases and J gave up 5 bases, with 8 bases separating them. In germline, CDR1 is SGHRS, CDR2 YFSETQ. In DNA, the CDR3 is TGCGCCAGCAGCTCCAGGGTTACCGGGGAGCTGTTTTTT. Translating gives CASSSRVTGELFF.

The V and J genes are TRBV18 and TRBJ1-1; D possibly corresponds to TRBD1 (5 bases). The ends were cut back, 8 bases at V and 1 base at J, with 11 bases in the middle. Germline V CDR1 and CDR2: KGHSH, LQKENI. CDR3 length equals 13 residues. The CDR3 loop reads CASAWGENTEAFF. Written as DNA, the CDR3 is TGTGCCAGCGCGTGGGGGGAGAACACTGAAGCTTTCTTT.

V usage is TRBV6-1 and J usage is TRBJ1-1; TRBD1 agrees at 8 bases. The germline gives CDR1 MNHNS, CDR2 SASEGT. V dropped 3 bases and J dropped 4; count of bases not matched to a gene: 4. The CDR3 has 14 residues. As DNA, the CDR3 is TGTGCCAGCAGTGACAGGGGGCGGTCCACTGAAGCTTTCTTT. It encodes CASSDRGRSTEAFF.

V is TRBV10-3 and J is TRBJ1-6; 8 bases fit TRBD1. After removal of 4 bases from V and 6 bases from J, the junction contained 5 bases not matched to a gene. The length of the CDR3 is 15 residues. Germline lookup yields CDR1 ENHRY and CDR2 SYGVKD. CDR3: CAISGAGGSNSPLHF. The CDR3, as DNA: TGTGCCATCAGTGGAGCAGGGGGCTCTAATTCACCCCTCCACTTT.

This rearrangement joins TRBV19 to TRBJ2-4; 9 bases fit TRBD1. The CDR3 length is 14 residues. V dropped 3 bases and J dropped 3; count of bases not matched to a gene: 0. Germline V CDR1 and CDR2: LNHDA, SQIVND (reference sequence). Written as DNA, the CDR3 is TGTGCCAGTAGTATGACAGGGGGCAAAAACATTCAGTACTTC. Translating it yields CASSMTGGKNIQYF.

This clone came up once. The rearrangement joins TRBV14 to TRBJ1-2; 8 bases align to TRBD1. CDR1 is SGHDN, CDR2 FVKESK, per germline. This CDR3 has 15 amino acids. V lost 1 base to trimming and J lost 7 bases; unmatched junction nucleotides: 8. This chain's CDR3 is CASSQVGTGLSGYTF. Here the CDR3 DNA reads TGTGCCAGCAGCCAAGTTGGGACAGGACTCTCTGGCTACACCTTC. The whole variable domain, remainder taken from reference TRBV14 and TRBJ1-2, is EAGVTQFPSHSVIEKGQTVTLRCDPISGHDNLYWYRRVMGKEIKFLLHFVKESKQDESGMPNNRFLAERTGGTYSTLKVQPAELEDSGVYFCASSQVGTGLSGYTFGSGTRLTVV.

The CDR3 nucleotides read TGTGCCAGCAGCCTAAGCCCCCAAGAGACCCAGTACTTC. Protein sequence: CASSLSPQETQYF. The J gene is TRBJ2-5, the V gene TRBV6-4; D gene unclear. The V and J ends lost 6 bases and 1 base respectively, with 9 bases between them. Germline loops: CDR1 MRHNA, CDR2 SNTAGT. This CDR3 comprises 13 residues.

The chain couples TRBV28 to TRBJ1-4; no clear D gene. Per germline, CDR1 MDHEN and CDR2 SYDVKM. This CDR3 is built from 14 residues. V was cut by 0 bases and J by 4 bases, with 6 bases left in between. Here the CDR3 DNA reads TGTGCCAGCAGTTTATGGCAGGATAATGAAAAACTGTTTTTT. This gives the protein CASSLWQDNEKLFF.

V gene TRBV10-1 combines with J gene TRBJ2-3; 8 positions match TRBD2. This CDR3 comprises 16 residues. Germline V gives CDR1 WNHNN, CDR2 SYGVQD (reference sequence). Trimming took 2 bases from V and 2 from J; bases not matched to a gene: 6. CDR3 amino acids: CASSEGTGGYTDTQYF. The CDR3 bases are TGCGCCAGCAGTGAGGGAACGGGGGGGTACACAGATACGCAGTATTTT.

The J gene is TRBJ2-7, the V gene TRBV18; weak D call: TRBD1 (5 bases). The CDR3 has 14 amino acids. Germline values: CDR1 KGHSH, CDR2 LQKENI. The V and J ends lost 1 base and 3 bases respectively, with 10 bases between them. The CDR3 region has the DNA TGTGCCAGCTCACCACGGCAGGGTGGCTACGAGCAGTACTTC. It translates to CASSPRQGGYEQYF. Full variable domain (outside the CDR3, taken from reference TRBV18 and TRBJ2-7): NAGVMQNPRHLVRRRGQEARLRCSPMKGHSHVYWYRQLPEEGLKFMVYLQKENIIDESGMPKERFSAEFPKEGPSILRIQQVVRGDSAAYFCASSPRQGGYEQYFGPGTRLTVT.

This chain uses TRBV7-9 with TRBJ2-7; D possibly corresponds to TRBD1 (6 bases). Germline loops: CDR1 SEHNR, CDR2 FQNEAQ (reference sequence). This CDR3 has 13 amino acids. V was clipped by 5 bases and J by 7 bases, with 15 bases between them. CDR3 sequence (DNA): TGTGCCAGCAGCCTCAACAGGGTGGGAGAGCAGTACTTC. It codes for CASSLNRVGEQYF.

This CDR3 is CASSRQGAEYGYTF. The CDR3 bases are TGTGCCAGCAGTCGACAGGGGGCGGAGTATGGCTACACCTTC. The chain links TRBV6-6 to TRBJ1-2, with 10 bases that match TRBD1. The CDR3 extends over 14 amino acids. Per germline, CDR1 MNHNY and CDR2 SVGAGI (reference sequence). The junction had 5 bases not matched to a gene; V was cut back by 5 bases and J by 5 bases.

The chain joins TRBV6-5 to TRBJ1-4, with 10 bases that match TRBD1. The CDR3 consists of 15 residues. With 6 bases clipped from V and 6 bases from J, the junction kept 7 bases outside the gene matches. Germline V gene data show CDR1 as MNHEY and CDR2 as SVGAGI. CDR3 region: CASSEQGTGDEKLFF. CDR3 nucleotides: TGTGCCAGCAGCGAGCAGGGGACAGGGGATGAAAAACTGTTTTTT.

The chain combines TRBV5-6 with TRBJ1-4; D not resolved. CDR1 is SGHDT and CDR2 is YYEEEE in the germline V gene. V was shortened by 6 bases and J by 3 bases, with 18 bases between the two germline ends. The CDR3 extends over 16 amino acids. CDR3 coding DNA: TGTGCCAGCACCGGAGGCTACGAGGGAGCTAATGAAAAACTGTTTTTT. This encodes CASTGGYEGANEKLFF.

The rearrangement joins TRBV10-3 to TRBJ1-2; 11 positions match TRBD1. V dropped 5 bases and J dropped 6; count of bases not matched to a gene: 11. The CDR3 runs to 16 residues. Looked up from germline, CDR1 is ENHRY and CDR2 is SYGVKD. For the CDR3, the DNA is TGTGCCATCAGTTCTACGGGACAGGGGGGAGGGGATGGCTACACCTTC. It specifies CAISSTGQGGGDGYTF.